This T cell receptor (beta chain) was identified during a study of T cells in Graves' hyperthyroidism and ophthalmopathy. Study-level points and caveats: Among thyroid clonotypes expanded above 0.001, most also appeared in blood.

The CDR3 contains 14 residues. Trimming removed 4 bases from V and 2 bases from J, with 11 bases in between. There were TCR beta CDR3 regions amplified from RNA transcripts. The TCR CDR3 first-round RT-PCR relied on the HTBI primer set. TCRdb processed the multiplex PCR reads anew with MiXCR; each CDR3 protein has one entry. Counted here are around 520,000 distinct CDR3 sequences, around 15% occurring once; the ten biggest clones make up about a sixth. At least ten counts were recorded for this clonotype. Its antigen remains unidentified. Newly diagnosed patients aged 18 to 65 had hyperthyroidism of under 2 months' duration. Roughly 9.1 ml of fresh peripheral blood supplied the PBMCs.

The chain joins TRBV12-3 or TRBV12-4 to TRBJ1-2; D is perhaps TRBD1 (5 bases). The TCR comes from a woman between 18 and 30 years old with Graves' hyperthyroidism. The material sequenced was blood. CDR3 nucleotide sequence: TGTGCCAGCAGTTCCCCCACAGGAAACTATGGCTACACCTTC. Protein sequence: CASSSPTGNYGYTF.